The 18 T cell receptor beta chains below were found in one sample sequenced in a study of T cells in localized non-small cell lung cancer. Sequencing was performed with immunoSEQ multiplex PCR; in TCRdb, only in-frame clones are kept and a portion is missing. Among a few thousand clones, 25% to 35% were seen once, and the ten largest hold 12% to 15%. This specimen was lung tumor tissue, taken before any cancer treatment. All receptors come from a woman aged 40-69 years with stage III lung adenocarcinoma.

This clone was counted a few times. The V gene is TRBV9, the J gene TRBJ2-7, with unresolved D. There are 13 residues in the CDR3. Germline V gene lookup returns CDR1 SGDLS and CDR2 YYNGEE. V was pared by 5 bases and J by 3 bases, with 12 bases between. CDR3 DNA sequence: TGTGCCAGCAGTGCTCCCAAAAACTACGAGCAGTACTTC. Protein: CASSAPKNYEQYF.

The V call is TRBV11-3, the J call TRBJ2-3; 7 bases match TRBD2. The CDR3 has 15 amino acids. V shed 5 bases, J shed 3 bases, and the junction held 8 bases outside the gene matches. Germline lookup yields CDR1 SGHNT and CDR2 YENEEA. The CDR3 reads CASSGRGGRTDTQYF. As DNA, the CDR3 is TGTGCCAGCAGCGGACGGGGCGGGAGAACAGATACGCAGTATTTT. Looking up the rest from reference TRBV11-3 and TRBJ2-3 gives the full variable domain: EAGVVQSPRYKIIEKKQPVAFWCNPISGHNTLYWYLQNLGQGPELLIRYENEEAVDDSQLPKDRFSAERLKGVDSTLKIQPAELGDSAVYLCASSGRGGRTDTQYFGPGTRLTVL.

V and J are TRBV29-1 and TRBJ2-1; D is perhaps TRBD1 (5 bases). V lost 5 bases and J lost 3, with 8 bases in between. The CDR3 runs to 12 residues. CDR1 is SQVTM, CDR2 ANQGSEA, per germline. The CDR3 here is CSVHDSYNEQFF. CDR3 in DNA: TGCAGCGTTCATGACAGCTACAATGAGCAGTTCTTC.

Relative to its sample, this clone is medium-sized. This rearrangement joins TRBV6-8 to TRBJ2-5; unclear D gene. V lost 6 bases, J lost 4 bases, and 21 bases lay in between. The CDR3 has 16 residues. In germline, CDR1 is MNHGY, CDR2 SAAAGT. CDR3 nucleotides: TGTGCCAGCAGCCCCGACACACGGCCCGTAAGAGAGACCCAGTACTTC. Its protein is CASSPDTRPVRETQYF.

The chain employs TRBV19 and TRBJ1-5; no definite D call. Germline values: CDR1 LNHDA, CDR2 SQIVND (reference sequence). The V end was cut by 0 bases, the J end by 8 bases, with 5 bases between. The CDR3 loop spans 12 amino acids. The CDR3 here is CASSIDLKPQHF. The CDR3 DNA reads TGTGCCAGTAGTATAGATCTCAAGCCCCAGCATTTT.

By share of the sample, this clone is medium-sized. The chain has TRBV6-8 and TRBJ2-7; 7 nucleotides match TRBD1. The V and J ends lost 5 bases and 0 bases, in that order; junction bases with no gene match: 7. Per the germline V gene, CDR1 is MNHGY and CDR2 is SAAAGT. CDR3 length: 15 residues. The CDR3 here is CASSAPGQSSYEQYF. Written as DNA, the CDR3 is TGTGCCAGCAGTGCCCCGGGACAGAGCTCCTACGAGCAGTACTTC.

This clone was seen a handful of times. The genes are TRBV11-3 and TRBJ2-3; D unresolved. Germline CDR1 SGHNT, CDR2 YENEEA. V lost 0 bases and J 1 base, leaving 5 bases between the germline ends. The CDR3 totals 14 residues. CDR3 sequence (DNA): TGTGCCAGCAGCTTAGATCCGGGCACAGATACGCAGTATTTT. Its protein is CASSLDPGTDTQYF.

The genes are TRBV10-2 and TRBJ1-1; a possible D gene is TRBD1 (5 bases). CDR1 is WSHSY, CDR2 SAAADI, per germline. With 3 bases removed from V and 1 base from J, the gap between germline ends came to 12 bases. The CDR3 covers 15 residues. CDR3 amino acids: CASSDQQVGNTEAFF. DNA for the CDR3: TGCGCCAGCAGTGACCAACAGGTGGGGAACACTGAAGCTTTCTTT.

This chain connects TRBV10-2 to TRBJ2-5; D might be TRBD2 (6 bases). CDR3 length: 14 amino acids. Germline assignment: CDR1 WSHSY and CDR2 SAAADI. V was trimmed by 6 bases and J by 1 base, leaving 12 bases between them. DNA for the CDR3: TGCGCCAGCAGGACCGGGGGACTCCAAGAGACCCAGTACTTC. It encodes CASRTGGLQETQYF.

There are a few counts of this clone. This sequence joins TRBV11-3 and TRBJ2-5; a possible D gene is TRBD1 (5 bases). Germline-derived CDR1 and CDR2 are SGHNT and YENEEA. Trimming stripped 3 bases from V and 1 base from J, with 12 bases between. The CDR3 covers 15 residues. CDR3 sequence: CASSLGQVIQETQYF. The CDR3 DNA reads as TGTGCCAGCAGCTTGGGGCAGGTGATCCAAGAGACCCAGTACTTC.

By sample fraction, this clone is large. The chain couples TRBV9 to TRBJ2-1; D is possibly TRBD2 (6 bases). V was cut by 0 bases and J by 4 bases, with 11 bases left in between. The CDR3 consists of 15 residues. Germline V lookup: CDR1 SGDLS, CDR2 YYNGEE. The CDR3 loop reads CASSVGSGVYNEQFF. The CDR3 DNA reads TGTGCCAGCAGCGTAGGGTCGGGGGTATACAATGAGCAGTTCTTC.

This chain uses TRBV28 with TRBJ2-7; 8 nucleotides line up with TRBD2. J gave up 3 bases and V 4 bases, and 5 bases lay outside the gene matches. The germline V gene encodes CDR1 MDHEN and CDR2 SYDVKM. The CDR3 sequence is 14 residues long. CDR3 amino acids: CASSSGGGLYEQYF. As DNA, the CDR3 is TGTGCCAGCAGTTCGGGAGGGGGGCTCTACGAGCAGTACTTC. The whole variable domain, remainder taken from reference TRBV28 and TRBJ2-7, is DVKVTQSSRYLVKRTGEKVFLECVQDMDHENMFWYRQDPGLGLRLIYFSYDVKMKEKGDIPEGYSVSREKKERFSLILESASTNQTSMYLCASSSGGGLYEQYFGPGTRLTVT.

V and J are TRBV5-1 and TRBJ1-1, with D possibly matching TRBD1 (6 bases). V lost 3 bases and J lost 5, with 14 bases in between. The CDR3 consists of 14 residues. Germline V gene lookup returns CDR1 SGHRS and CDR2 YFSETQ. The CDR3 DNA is TGCGCCAGCAGCTCGGAACAGGGTAGGACTGAAGCTTTCTTT. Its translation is CASSSEQGRTEAFF.

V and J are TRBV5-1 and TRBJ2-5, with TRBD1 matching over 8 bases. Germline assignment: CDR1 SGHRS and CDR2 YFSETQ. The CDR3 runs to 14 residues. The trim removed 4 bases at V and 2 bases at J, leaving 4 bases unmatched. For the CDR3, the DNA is TGCGCCAGCAGCACCGGGACAGGTCAAGAGACCCAGTACTTC. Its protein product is CASSTGTGQETQYF.

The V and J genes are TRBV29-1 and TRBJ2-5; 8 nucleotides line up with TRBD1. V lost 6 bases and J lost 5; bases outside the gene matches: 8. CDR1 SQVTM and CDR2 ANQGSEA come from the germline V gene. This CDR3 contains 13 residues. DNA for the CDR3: TGCAGCGTCGATGACAGGGGTCGGGAGACCCAGTACTTC. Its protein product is CSVDDRGRETQYF.

The DNA of the CDR3 is TGCGCCAGCAGCTTGGGGTCTAGCCTAGGGACAGATACGCAGTATTTT. Residues: CASSLGSSLGTDTQYF. The chain joins TRBV5-1 to TRBJ2-3; the D gene is possibly TRBD2 (5 bases). The germline V gene encodes CDR1 SGHRS and CDR2 YFSETQ. The length of the CDR3 is 16 residues. The V and J ends lost 0 bases and 3 bases respectively, with 14 bases between them.

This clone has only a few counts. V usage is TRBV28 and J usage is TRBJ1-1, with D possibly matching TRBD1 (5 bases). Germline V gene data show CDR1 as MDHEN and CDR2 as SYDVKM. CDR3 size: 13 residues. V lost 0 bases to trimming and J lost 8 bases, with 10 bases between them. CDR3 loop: CASSLWGQSEAFF. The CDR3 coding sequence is TGTGCCAGCAGTTTATGGGGGCAGTCAGAAGCTTTCTTT.

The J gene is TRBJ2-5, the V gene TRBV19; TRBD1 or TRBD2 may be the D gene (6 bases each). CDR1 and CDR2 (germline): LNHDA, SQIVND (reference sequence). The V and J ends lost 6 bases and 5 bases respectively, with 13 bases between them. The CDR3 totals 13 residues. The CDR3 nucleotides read TGTGCCAGTAGCTCCGGAGGGGGGGAGACCCAGTACTTC. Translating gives CASSSGGGETQYF.